The 13 T cell receptor beta chains reported below all come from one sample, sequenced in a study of blood T cells in healthy people across ages. Alongside a J-beta primer mix, a sample-barcoded 5' primer served in a second PCR lasting about 7 to 11 cycles. TCRdb ran MiXCR on the 5' RACE reads and lists one entry per CDR3 protein. The sample carries 1.5 million to 2 million distinct CDR3 sequences, 25% to 30% recorded once. The material sequenced was blood. These receptors originate from a woman under 40 in good health.

Many counts were recorded for this clonotype. This chain joins TRBV2 and TRBJ2-1, with 12 bases aligning to TRBD2. Trimming took 3 bases from V and 4 from J; bases not matched to a gene: 7. The V gene's germline CDR1 is SNHLY and CDR2 FYNNEI. The CDR3 is made up of 17 amino acids. The CDR3 nucleotides are TGTGCCAGCAGTGAGTGGCTAGCGGGAGGGCCGTACAATGAGCAGTTCTTC. Translated: CASSEWLAGGPYNEQFF.

This clonotype came up a few times. This sequence joins TRBV20-1 and TRBJ2-2; 10 nucleotides match TRBD1. The germline V gene encodes CDR1 DFQATT and CDR2 SNEGSKA (reference sequence). The J segment lost 6 bases and the V segment lost 5 bases, leaving 0 bases of the junction unmatched. The CDR3 totals 12 residues. Written as DNA, the CDR3 is TGCAGTGCTGACAGGGGGCCCGGGGAGCTGTTTTTT. Translating it yields CSADRGPGELFF.

About this clonotype: At one of its ends the junction is not consistent with the germline gene, which may arise from a read error. This chain uses TRBV7-2 with TRBJ2-1; 9 positions agree with TRBD1. This CDR3 spans 16 amino acids. The germline V gene has CDR1 SGHTA and CDR2 FQGNSA. In DNA form, the CDR3 reads TGTGCCAGCAGCTTAGCGCGTACAGGGGGCACCAATGGGCAGTTCTTC. Protein: CASSLARTGGTNGQFF.

J is TRBJ2-6 and V is TRBV12-3 or TRBV12-4; D is unresolved. The CDR3 is 16 residues long. V dropped 3 bases and J dropped 0 bases, with 9 bases sitting between them. DNA for the CDR3: TGTGCCAGCAGTTTGAGTCTTCACTCTGGGGCCAACGTCCTGACTTTC. Its translation: CASSLSLHSGANVLTF.

Regarding this clonotype: One end of the junction fails to match germline, which may point to a read error. The chain joins TRBV20-1 to TRBJ1-5, with a possible D match to TRBD1 (5 bases). Germline values: CDR1 DFQATT, CDR2 SNEGSKA (reference sequence). This CDR3 has 14 amino acids. Here the CDR3 reads CSALGTAANQPQHF. As DNA, the CDR3 is TGCAGTGCTTTAGGGACTGCTGCAAATCAGCCCCAGCATTTC.

The chain joins TRBV10-3 to TRBJ1-1; D call uncertain. CDR1 and CDR2 (germline): ENHRY, SYGVKD. The V end was cut by 11 bases, the J end by 2 bases, with 18 bases between. The CDR3 has 14 amino acids. The CDR3 loop is CAARSQRDNTEAFF. The CDR3 region has the DNA TGTGCCGCCCGGAGCCAACGGGATAACACTGAAGCTTTCTTT.

V and J are TRBV7-8 and TRBJ2-7; D is perhaps TRBD1 or TRBD2 (5 bases each). Trimming removed 2 bases at V and 6 bases at J, with 20 bases between. The CDR3 has 16 residues. Germline V CDR1 and CDR2: SGHVS, FQNEAQ. The CDR3 DNA follows: TGTGCCAGCAGCTTATTCGCCCGGGGACGAGCCTCCGAGCAGTACTTC. This encodes CASSLFARGRASEQYF.

About this clonotype itself: The junction does not match germline at one end; this may be a read error. The chain links TRBV28 to TRBJ2-1; D possibly corresponds to TRBD2 (6 bases). The CDR3 has 15 amino acids. Germline CDR1 and CDR2: MDHEN and SYDVKM. This CDR3 is CANSFRRGGLVEQFF. CDR3 DNA sequence: TGTGCCAACAGTTTCAGGAGGGGAGGACTTGTTGAGCAGTTCTTC.

V usage is TRBV6-6 and J usage is TRBJ2-3, with TRBD2 matching 7 bases. Germline-derived CDR1 and CDR2 are MNHNY and SVGAGI (reference sequence). With V trimmed by 8 bases and J by 5 bases, 13 bases remained unmatched. This CDR3 is 15 amino acids long. The CDR3, as DNA: TGTGCCAGCCGCCCCCGGCCGGGGAGGGGAGATACGCAGTATTTT. Residues: CASRPRPGRGDTQYF.

This clonotype was counted at least ten times. Here the CDR3 DNA reads TGTGCCACCAGCCCCAGGGGGACAGCAATTTTACACGAGCAGTACTTC. Protein: CATSPRGTAILHEQYF. The V and J genes are TRBV15 and TRBJ2-4; 7 bases align to TRBD1. The J call may be in error: the DNA end matches TRBJ2-7 better. The CDR3 runs 16 residues. CDR1 LNHNV and CDR2 YYDKDF come from the germline V gene (reference sequence).

Notes on this clonotype: This may be a read error: a much more frequent sequence differs by one nucleotide. The genes are TRBV29-1 and TRBJ2-7, with D possibly being TRBD1 (5 bases). Trimming cost V 1 base and J 3 bases, with 13 bases left between them. This CDR3 contains 14 residues. CDR1 is SQVTM and CDR2 is ANQGSEA in the germline V gene. The DNA for the CDR3 is TGCAGCGTTGAAGGGGGTCAGGGTATCTACGAGCAGTACTTC. This codes for CSVEGGQGIYEQYF.

The chain couples TRBV7-2 to TRBJ1-6, with D maybe TRBD1 (5 bases). V dropped 3 bases and J dropped 5 bases, with 11 bases sitting between them. CDR3 length: 15 amino acids. Per the germline V gene, CDR1 is SGHTA and CDR2 is FQGNSA. The CDR3 sequence: CASSFVGANNSPLHF. DNA of the CDR3: TGTGCCAGCAGCTTCGTAGGGGCTAATAATTCACCCCTCCACTTT.

DNA for the CDR3: TGTGCCAGCAGTTACCAGACTAGCGGGGGGGGTGAGCAGTTCTTC. This gives the protein CASSYQTSGGGEQFF. J is TRBJ2-1 and V is TRBV5-5, with TRBD2 identical over 14 bases. The CDR3 has 15 amino acids. Germline values: CDR1 SGHKS, CDR2 YYEKEE (reference sequence). The J segment lost 9 bases and the V segment lost 5 bases, leaving 7 bases of the junction unmatched. The whole variable domain, remainder taken from reference TRBV5-5 and TRBJ2-1, is DAGVTQSPTHLIKTRGQQVTLRCSPISGHKSVSWYQQVLGQGPQFIFQYYEKEERGRGNFPDRFSARQFPNYSSELNVNALLLGDSALYLCASSYQTSGGGEQFFGPGTRLTVL.